The T cell receptor beta chain described here comes from a study of T cell changes during pregnancy in multiple sclerosis. V was cut by 0 bases and J by 4 bases, with 10 bases left in between. Germline-derived CDR1 and CDR2 are SGDLS and YYNGEE. The CDR3 sequence is 14 residues long. Using immunoSEQ multiplex PCR, the repertoire was profiled, and TCRdb retains in-frame clones only, with some absent. The sample holds some 60,000 clones, less than 95% seen once. The rearrangement joins TRBV9 to TRBJ1-2; D call uncertain. The TCR comes from a female donor in good health, enrolled as a control in a pregnancy study. The specimen comprised peripheral blood, sampled in the first trimester of pregnancy. DNA for the CDR3: TGTGCCAGCAGCGTAGCAGCAGAGGGCTATGGCTACACCTTC. Residues: CASSVAAEGYGYTF. Supplemented by reference TRBV9 and TRBJ1-2, the full variable domain reads DSGVTQTPKHLITATGQRVTLRCSPRSGDLSVYWYQQSLDQGLQFLIQYYNGEERAKGNILERFSAQQFPDLHSELNLSSLELGDSALYFCASSVAAEGYGYTFGSGTRLTVV.